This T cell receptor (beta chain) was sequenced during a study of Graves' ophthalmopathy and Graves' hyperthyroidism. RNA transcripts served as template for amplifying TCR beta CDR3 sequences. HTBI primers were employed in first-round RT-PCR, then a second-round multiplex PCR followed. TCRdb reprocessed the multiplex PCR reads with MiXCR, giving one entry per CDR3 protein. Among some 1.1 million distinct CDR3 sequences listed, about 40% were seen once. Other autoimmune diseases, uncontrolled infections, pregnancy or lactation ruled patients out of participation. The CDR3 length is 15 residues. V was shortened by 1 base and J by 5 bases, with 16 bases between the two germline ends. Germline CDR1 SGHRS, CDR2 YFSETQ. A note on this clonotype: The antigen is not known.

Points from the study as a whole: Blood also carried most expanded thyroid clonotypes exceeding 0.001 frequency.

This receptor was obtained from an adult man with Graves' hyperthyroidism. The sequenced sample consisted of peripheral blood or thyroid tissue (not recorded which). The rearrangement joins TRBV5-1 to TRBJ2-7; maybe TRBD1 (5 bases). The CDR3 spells CASSLRGSRGHEQYF. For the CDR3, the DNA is TGCGCCAGCAGCTTGAGGGGTAGCCGTGGTCACGAGCAGTACTTC.